What follows are 18 T cell receptor beta chains derived from one specimen sequenced in a study of T cell responses to AZD1222 COVID-19 vaccine. TCRdb's table, derived via immunoSEQ multiplex PCR, lists solely in-frame clones and lacks some. The sample holds about 130,000 clones, roughly nine tenths seen once. The sequencing here drew on peripheral blood, taken on day 0 of AZD1222 vaccination. The receptors shown here come from an adult in good health.

This chain links TRBV5-6 with TRBJ2-7; 9 nucleotides agree with TRBD2. The trim removed 1 base at V and 6 bases at J, leaving 5 bases unmatched. Germline CDR1 and CDR2: SGHDT and YYEEEE. The CDR3 extends over 14 amino acids. The CDR3 coding sequence is TGTGCCAGCAGCTTGTGGCTAGCGGGACCCGAGCAGTACTTC. Translating it yields CASSLWLAGPEQYF.

The chain links TRBV20-1 to TRBJ2-7; no clear D. CDR3 length: 11 residues. Deletions cut 1 base from V and 2 bases from J, with 3 bases between. Germline CDR1 DFQATT, CDR2 SNEGSKA (reference sequence). The CDR3 nucleotides are TGCAGTGCTAGAGCGGCCTACGAGCAGTACTTC. As protein: CSARAAYEQYF.

J is TRBJ2-1 and V is TRBV19; 10 nucleotides line up with TRBD2. Germline V gene sequence: CDR1 LNHDA, CDR2 SQIVND (reference sequence). J was trimmed by 2 bases and V by 5 bases; bases with no gene match: 6. The CDR3 is 16 amino acids. CDR3 region: CASSDTSGDTYNEQFF. The CDR3 bases are TGTGCCAGTAGTGATACTAGCGGGGATACCTACAATGAGCAGTTCTTC.

The chain joins TRBV6-5 to TRBJ1-2; D might be TRBD1 (6 bases). The germline V gene has CDR1 MNHEY and CDR2 SVGAGI. This CDR3 is built from 15 residues. The V and J ends lost 8 bases and 3 bases respectively, with 19 bases between them. The CDR3 sequence: CASGSGSSGDYGYTF. DNA of the CDR3: TGTGCCAGCGGCTCTGGGTCATCAGGGGACTATGGCTACACCTTC.

V is TRBV10-1 and J is TRBJ1-5, with D unclear. CDR1 is WNHNN and CDR2 is SYGVQD in the germline V gene (reference sequence). The V end lost 5 bases, the J end lost 7 bases, and 12 bases lay between the germline ends. The CDR3 covers 13 residues. The CDR3 loop reads CASSQGVGQPQHF. CDR3 DNA sequence: TGCGCCAGCAGTCAAGGAGTCGGGCAGCCCCAGCATTTT.

The gene calls are TRBV5-1 and TRBJ1-2, with 7 bases fitting TRBD1. The germline gives CDR1 SGHRS, CDR2 YFSETQ. V shed 0 bases and J 5 bases; nucleotides not matched to a gene: 7. The CDR3 is made up of 15 amino acids. The DNA for the CDR3 is TGCGCCAGCAGCTTGGTGTCCGGGACAGATTATGGCTACACCTTC. Encoded protein: CASSLVSGTDYGYTF.

The V gene is TRBV10-3, the J gene TRBJ1-5, with D unresolved. This CDR3 comprises 13 residues. Germline CDR1 is ENHRY and CDR2 is SYGVKD. V was shortened by 0 bases and J by 4 bases, with 4 bases between the two germline ends. CDR3 sequence (DNA): TGTGCCATCAGTGAGTCAAGGAATCAGCCCCAGCATTTT. Translation: CAISESRNQPQHF.

CDR3 coding DNA: TGTGCCAGCAGTTTTCAGGGCGAGACCCAGTACTTC. Protein product: CASSFQGETQYF. The rearrangement joins TRBV28 to TRBJ2-5; possibly TRBD1 for D (5 bases). Trimming removed 3 bases at V and 5 bases at J, with 7 bases between. Per the germline V gene, CDR1 is MDHEN and CDR2 is SYDVKM. This CDR3 is 12 amino acids long.

The chain couples TRBV30 to TRBJ1-5, with D possibly being TRBD1 (6 bases). CDR1 and CDR2 from the germline V gene are GTSNPN and SVGIG (reference sequence). The CDR3 covers 13 residues. Trimming removed 3 bases at V and 4 bases at J, with 10 bases between. The CDR3 DNA reads TGTGCCTGGAGCGCAGGGGATAATCAGCCCCAGCATTTT. As protein: CAWSAGDNQPQHF.

The rearrangement links TRBV6-5 to TRBJ1-1, with D perhaps matching TRBD1 (6 bases). There are 14 residues in the CDR3. Germline V gene sequence: CDR1 MNHEY, CDR2 SVGAGI. The V and J ends lost 5 bases and 0 bases respectively, with 10 bases between them. The CDR3 DNA reads TGTGCCAGCAGTACAGGGCTATTGAACACTGAAGCTTTCTTT. Protein: CASSTGLLNTEAFF.

This clone came up once. This chain connects TRBV5-8 to TRBJ1-4; D perhaps matches TRBD1 (5 bases). The V end was cut by 2 bases, the J end by 7 bases, with 9 bases between. CDR3 length: 13 amino acids. The germline V gene encodes CDR1 SGHTS and CDR2 YDEGEE. The CDR3 loop reads CASSFQGGEKLFF. CDR3 DNA sequence: TGTGCCAGCAGCTTTCAGGGCGGTGAAAAACTGTTTTTT.

This rearrangement joins TRBV10-1 to TRBJ1-1, with D unresolved. V gave up 2 bases and J gave up 0 bases, with 4 bases separating them. CDR3 length: 13 residues. CDR1 WNHNN and CDR2 SYGVQD come from the germline V gene (reference sequence). The CDR3 is CASSEEMNTEAFF. CDR3 bases: TGCGCCAGCAGTGAGGAGATGAACACTGAAGCTTTCTTT.

The V and J genes are TRBV25-1 and TRBJ1-3; a possible D gene is TRBD1 (6 bases). The CDR3 has 14 amino acids. CDR1 and CDR2 from the germline V gene are MGHDK and SYGVNS. V lost 3 bases and J 2 bases, leaving 8 bases between the germline ends. The CDR3 nucleotides are TGTGCCAGCAGTGAGGGGGGCACTGGAAACACCATATATTTT. Translating gives CASSEGGTGNTIYF.

The chain combines TRBV2 with TRBJ1-1; 9 nucleotides agree with TRBD1. The CDR3 has 14 amino acids. After removal of 7 bases from V and 10 bases from J, the junction contained 13 bases not matched to a gene. CDR1 SNHLY and CDR2 FYNNEI come from the germline V gene. CDR3 amino acids: CASTLGTGTVGAFF. The CDR3, as DNA: TGTGCCAGCACCTTGGGGACAGGGACGGTGGGAGCTTTCTTT.

A few counts support this clone. CDR3 nucleotides: TGTGCCAGCAGCCACCTCCCACCTTTTAAGGGGGAAACTAATGAAAAACTGTTTTTT. Its translation: CASSHLPPFKGETNEKLFF. This chain links TRBV11-3 with TRBJ1-4; the D gene is possibly TRBD1 (6 bases). The V end lost 5 bases, the J end lost 1 base, and 23 bases lay between the germline ends. Germline lookup yields CDR1 SGHNT and CDR2 YENEEA. CDR3 length equals 19 residues.

CDR3 nucleotides: TGTGCCAGCAGCTTAAATCAAGGGAGGGAAAAACTGTTTTTT. Amino acids: CASSLNQGREKLFF. The rearrangement links TRBV7-8 to TRBJ1-4, with no clear D. In germline, CDR1 is SGHVS, CDR2 FQNEAQ. The CDR3 contains 14 residues. Trimming removed 2 bases from V and 8 bases from J, with 12 bases in between.

This chain uses TRBV15 with TRBJ2-1; no clear D gene. The CDR3 is made up of 13 amino acids. V lost 3 bases and J lost 7, with 10 bases in between. CDR1 LNHNV and CDR2 YYDKDF come from the germline V gene (reference sequence). This CDR3 reads CATSSGRTNEQFF. The CDR3 nucleotides read TGTGCCACCAGCAGCGGCAGGACGAATGAGCAGTTCTTC.

V and J are TRBV19 and TRBJ2-5, with D tentatively TRBD2 (5 bases). The CDR3 is 18 amino acids. The V gene's germline CDR1 is LNHDA and CDR2 SQIVND (reference sequence). The V end lost 3 bases, the J end lost 2 bases, and 22 bases lay between the germline ends. For the CDR3, the DNA is TGTGCCAGTAGTATCAGACGGGGATGGTCGGGCCAGCAAGAGACCCAGTACTTC. This codes for CASSIRRGWSGQQETQYF.